This T cell receptor (beta chain) came from a study of blood T cells in healthy people across ages. Across the study: The capture of about one barcoded beta molecule per two T cells was achieved by template switching. Study-level points and caveats: The lack of PBMC sorting stopped any conclusive naive versus antigen-experienced comparison.

Samples each yielded at least 6 micrograms of total RNA. With respect to this clonotype: Its cognate antigen is unknown.

Alongside a J-beta primer mix, a sample-barcoded 5' primer served in a second PCR lasting about 7 to 11 cycles. CDR3-containing paired-end reads numbered at least 2.5 million in each sample. TCRdb itself ran the 5' RACE reads through MiXCR, one entry per CDR3 protein. The top ten hold 20% to 30% of the sample, which has hundreds of thousands of distinct CDR3 sequences, around three fifths seen once. This clonotype originated in a man aged 35 to 55 in good health. The sequenced sample consisted of blood.

The DNA for the CDR3 is TGTGCCAGCAGCACCAGTCAAATTAGGCCCAGCTACAATGAGCAGTTCTTC. Translating gives CASSTSQIRPSYNEQFF. J is TRBJ2-1 and V is TRBV9, with D unclear. V was trimmed by 4 bases and J by 3 bases, leaving 20 bases between them. CDR3 length: 17 residues. The V gene's germline CDR1 is SGDLS and CDR2 YYNGEE.